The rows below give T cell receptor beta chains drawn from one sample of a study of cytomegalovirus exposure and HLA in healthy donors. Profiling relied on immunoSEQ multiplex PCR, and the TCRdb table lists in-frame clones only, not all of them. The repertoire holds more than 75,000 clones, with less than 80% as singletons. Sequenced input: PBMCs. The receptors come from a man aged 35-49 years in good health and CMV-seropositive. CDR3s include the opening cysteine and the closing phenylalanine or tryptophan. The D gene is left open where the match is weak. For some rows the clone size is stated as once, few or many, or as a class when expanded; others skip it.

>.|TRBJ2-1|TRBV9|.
TGTGCCAGCAGCTTTCGACTTCTGAGCTCCTACAATGAGCAGTTCTTC
CASSFRLLSSYNEQFF
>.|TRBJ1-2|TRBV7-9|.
TGTGCCAGCAGCGTAGAAACAGGGCTGGCCTATGGCTACACCTTC
CASSVETGLAYGYTF
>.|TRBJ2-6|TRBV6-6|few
TGTGCCAGCAGTTACTCCAGTTCTGGGGCCAACGTCCTGACTTTC
CASSYSSSGANVLTF
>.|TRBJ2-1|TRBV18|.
TGTGCCAGCTCACCCCCGGGGAGGGGGACCGACAATGAGCAGTTCTTC
CASSPPGRGTDNEQFF
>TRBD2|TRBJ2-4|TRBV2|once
TGTGCCAGCAGTGAATCGGCTGGTCTGGGACTAGCAGGAGAAGCAGCCAAAAACATTCAGTACTTC
CASSESAGLGLAGEAAKNIQYF
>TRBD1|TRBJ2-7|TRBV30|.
TGTGCCTGGGGACAGGGGGCGCGGGAGCAGTACTTC
CAWGQGAREQYF
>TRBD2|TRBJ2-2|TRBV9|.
TGTGCCAGCAGCTCACGACTAGCGGCCGGGGAGCTGTTTTTT
CASSSRLAAGELFF
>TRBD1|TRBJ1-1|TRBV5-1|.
TGCGCCAGCAGTTCCCAGGGGGACGCTTTCTTT
CASSSQGDAFF
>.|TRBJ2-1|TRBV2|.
TGTGCCAGCAGTGAAGGGGCGGGAAGGGGCCCGTCCTACAATGAGCAGTTCTTC
CASSEGAGRGPSYNEQFF
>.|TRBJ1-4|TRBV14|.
TGTGCCAGCAGCCATTGGGGGCCTAATGAAAAACTGTTTTTT
CASSHWGPNEKLFF
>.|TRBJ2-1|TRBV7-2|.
TGTGCCAGCAGCCTTTCGACAGTTCCCTCCTATGAGCAGTTCTTC
CASSLSTVPSYEQFF
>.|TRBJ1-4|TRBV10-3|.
TGTGCCACCCGGGGGGGTTCGGAAAAACTGTTTTTT
CATRGGSEKLFF
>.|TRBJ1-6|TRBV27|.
TGTGCCAGCAGTCCCGGGGGGGCCTTTAATTCACCCCTCCACTTT
CASSPGGAFNSPLHF
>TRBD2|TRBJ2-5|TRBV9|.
TGTGCCAGCAGCGTTGCGGGAGGTAACCAAGAGACCCAGTACTTC
CASSVAGGNQETQYF
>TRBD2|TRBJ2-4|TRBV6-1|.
TGTGCCAGCAGTGAAGGTTGGGGGGGTGGCAAAAACATTCAGTACTTC
CASSEGWGGGKNIQYF
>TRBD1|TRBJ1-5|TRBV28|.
TGTGCCAGTATGGACAGGGTAGCAAATCAGCCCCAGCATTTT
CASMDRVANQPQHF
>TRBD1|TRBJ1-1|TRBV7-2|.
TGTGCCAGCAGCTTAGCGCTTTCAGGGGGCATTTGGACTGAAGCTTTCTTT
CASSLALSGGIWTEAFF
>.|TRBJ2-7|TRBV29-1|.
TGCAGCGCCCAGCAGTCGGCCGGAGCCTACGAGCAGTACTTC
CSAQQSAGAYEQYF
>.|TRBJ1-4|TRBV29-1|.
TGCAGCGCCCTCGGACAGCGGAATGAAAAACTGTTTTTT
CSALGQRNEKLFF
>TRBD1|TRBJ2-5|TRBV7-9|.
TGTGCCAGCAGCCCGGGACAGGGGATTTGGGGGCAAGAGACCCAGTACTTC
CASSPGQGIWGQETQYF
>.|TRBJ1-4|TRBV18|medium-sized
TGTGCCAGCTCACCAACGAACAGCTATAATGAAAAACTGTTTTTT
CASSPTNSYNEKLFF
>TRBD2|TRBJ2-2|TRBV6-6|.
TGTGCCAGTGGGACTAGCGGGATCACCGGGGAGCTGTTTTTT
CASGTSGITGELFF
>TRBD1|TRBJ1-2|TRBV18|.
TGTGCCAGCTCACAAGAGACAGGGGAGCACTATGGCTACACCTTC
CASSQETGEHYGYTF
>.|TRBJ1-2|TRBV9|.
TGTGCCAGCAGCGCCCTTTCCGGGACTTTATTTAACTATGGCTACACCTTC
CASSALSGTLFNYGYTF
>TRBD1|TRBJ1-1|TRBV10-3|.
TGTGCCATCAGGGGGCAGGGGGCAGGCACTGAAGCTTTCTTT
CAIRGQGAGTEAFF
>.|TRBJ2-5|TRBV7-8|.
TGTGCCAGCAGCTTATCCCTGCAAGAGACCCAGTACTTC
CASSLSLQETQYF
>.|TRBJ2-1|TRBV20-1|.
TGCAGTGCCACCCAGGGCGATGAGCAGTTCTTC
CSATQGDEQFF
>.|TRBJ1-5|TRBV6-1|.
TGTGCCAGCAGTGGGGTCCTACGGGATCAGCCCCAGCATTTT
CASSGVLRDQPQHF
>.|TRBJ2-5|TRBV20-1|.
TGCAGTGCTCTCTTAGAGACCCAGTACTTC
CSALLETQYF
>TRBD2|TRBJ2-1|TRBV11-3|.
TGTGCCAGCAGCGGATCTAGCGGGGAGGGCGAGCAGTTCTTC
CASSGSSGEGEQFF
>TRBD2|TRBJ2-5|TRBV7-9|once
TGTGCCAGCAGCCAAGGCTCTAGCGGGATACAAGAGACCCAGTACTTC
CASSQGSSGIQETQYF
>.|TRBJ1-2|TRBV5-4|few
TGTGCCAGCAGCTTGGCATACAGGGTTGACTATGGCTACACCTTC
CASSLAYRVDYGYTF
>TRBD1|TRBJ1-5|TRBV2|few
TGTGCCACTGGGGACAGGGGGGGCAATCAGCCCCAGCATTTT
CATGDRGGNQPQHF
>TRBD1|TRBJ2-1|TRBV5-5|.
TGTGCCAGCAGCACCCGGGACAGGGGGTTTAAGGGTGGGAATGAGCAGTTCTTC
CASSTRDRGFKGGNEQFF
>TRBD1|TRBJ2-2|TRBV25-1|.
TGTGCCAGCACCAATCCCCGGGACAGGGGGCGAGTAGCCGGGGAGCTGTTTTTT
CASTNPRDRGRVAGELFF
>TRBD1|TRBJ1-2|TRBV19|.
TGTGCCTCCGCGCTCGGGACAGGGGTTGGAAGCACCTTC
CASALGTGVGSTF
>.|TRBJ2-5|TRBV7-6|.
TGTGCCAGCAGCTTAGACAGGCAAGAGACCCAGTACTTC
CASSLDRQETQYF
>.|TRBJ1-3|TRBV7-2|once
TGTGCCAGCAGCCCCGACAACTCTGGAAACACCATATATTTT
CASSPDNSGNTIYF
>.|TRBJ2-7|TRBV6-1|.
TGTGCCAGCAGTGAAGTGGGCGGACTTTACGAGCAGTACTTC
CASSEVGGLYEQYF
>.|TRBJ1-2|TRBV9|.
TGTGCCAGCAGCGCCCAGGGTGCCAACTATGGCTACACCTTC
CASSAQGANYGYTF
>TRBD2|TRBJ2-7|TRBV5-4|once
TGTGCCAGCAGCGGCCTCCCTGGCGGGAGGCCCTACGAGCAGTACTTC
CASSGLPGGRPYEQYF
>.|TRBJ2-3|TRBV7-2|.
TGTGCCAGCAGCCAACCAGTAGGGAGAGTAGATACGCAGTATTTT
CASSQPVGRVDTQYF
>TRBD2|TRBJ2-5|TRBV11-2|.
TGTGCCAGCAGCCTTGGTGGGGGGGAACAAGAGACCCAGTACTTC
CASSLGGGEQETQYF
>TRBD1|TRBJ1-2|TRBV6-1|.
TGTGCCAGCAGTGAAGTCGGGACAGGGAATGGCTACACCTTC
CASSEVGTGNGYTF
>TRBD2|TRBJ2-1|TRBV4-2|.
TGTGCCAGCAGCGTATCTAGCGGGGATTACAATGAGCAGTTCTTC
CASSVSSGDYNEQFF
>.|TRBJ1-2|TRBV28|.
TGTGCCAGCCTCCGTCCAGAAAACTATGGCTACACCTTC
CASLRPENYGYTF
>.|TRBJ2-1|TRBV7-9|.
TGTGCCAGCAGCCCCCAGTACAATGAGCAGTTCTTC
CASSPQYNEQFF
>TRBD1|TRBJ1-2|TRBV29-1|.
TGCAGCGTTCAGGACAGGGAAAGGTATGGCTACACCTTC
CSVQDRERYGYTF
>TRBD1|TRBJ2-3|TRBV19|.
TGTGCCAGTAAGAGCCACGGACAGGGTCTAGATACGCAGTATTTT
CASKSHGQGLDTQYF
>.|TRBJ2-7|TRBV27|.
TGTGCCAGCAGTTTGAGGGGGACGGGGTACGAGCAGTACTTC
CASSLRGTGYEQYF
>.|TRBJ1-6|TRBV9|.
TGCGCCAGCAGCGTGGACACAACGAGTTCACCCCTCCACTTT
CASSVDTTSSPLHF
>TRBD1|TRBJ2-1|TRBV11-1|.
TGTGCCAGCAGCTTAGGGGATGACAGGGGGTTTGAGCAGTTCTTC
CASSLGDDRGFEQFF
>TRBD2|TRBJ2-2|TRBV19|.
TGTGCCAGTAGTAAAGGGCTAGCGGGCTCGAACACCGGGGAGCTGTTTTTT
CASSKGLAGSNTGELFF
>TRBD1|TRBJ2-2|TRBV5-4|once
TGTGCCAGCAGACCGGGACAGTCGAACACCGGGGAGCTGTTTTTT
CASRPGQSNTGELFF
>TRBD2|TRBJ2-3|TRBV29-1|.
TGCAGCGTTGACCTAGCGGGGGAAGGCACAGATACGCAGTATTTT
CSVDLAGEGTDTQYF